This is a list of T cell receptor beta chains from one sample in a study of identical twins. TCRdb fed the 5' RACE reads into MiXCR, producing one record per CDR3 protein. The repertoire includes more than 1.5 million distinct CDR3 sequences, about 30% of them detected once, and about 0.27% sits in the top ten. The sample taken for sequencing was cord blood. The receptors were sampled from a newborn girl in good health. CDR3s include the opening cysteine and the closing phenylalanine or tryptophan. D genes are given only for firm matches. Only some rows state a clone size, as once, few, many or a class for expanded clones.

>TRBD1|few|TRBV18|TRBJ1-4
TGTGCCAGCTACGGACAGGATTATACCCTGGTTAATGAAAAACTGTTTTTT
CASYGQDYTLVNEKLFF
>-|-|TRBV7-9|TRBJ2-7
TGTGCCAGCAGCTTAGCCGTCGCCGAGCAGTACTTC
CASSLAVAEQYF
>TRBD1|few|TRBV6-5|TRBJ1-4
TGTGCCAGCAGTTTGGGACAGTATAATGAAAAACTGTTTTTT
CASSLGQYNEKLFF
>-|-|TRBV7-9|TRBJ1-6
TGTGCCAGCAGCCCGACCGGGACACCTAATTCACCCCTCCACTTT
CASSPTGTPNSPLHF
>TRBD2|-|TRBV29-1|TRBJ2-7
TGCAGCGTGGGACTAGCGGGGAACTCCTACGAGCAGTACTTC
CSVGLAGNSYEQYF
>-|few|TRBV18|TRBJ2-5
TGTGCCAGCTCACTCCGTACCCTTGAAGAGACCCAGTACTTC
CASSLRTLEETQYF
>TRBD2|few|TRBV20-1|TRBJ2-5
TGCAGTGCTACCCCAGGGACTAGCGAAAAATACCAAGAGACCCAGTACTTC
CSATPGTSEKYQETQYF
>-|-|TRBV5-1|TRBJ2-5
TGCGCCAGCGCGCCCGGCTCCTCGTACCAAGAGACCCAGTACTTC
CASAPGSSYQETQYF
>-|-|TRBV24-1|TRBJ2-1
TGTGCCACCAGTGGTCGCATATGGGATGAGCAGTTCTTC
CATSGRIWDEQFF
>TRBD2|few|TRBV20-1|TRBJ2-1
TGCAGTGCTAGCCCAATCCCGACTAGCGGGGGTCAATACAATGAGCAGTTCTTC
CSASPIPTSGGQYNEQFF
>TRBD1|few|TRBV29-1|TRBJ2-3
TGCAGCGTTGAAAGAGGCCAGGGGGCAACAGATACGCAGTATTTT
CSVERGQGATDTQYF
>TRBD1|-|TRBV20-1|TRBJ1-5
TGCAGTGCTAGAGGACAGGACAGGGAACAGCCCCAGCATTTT
CSARGQDREQPQHF
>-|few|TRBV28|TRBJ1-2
TGTGCCAGCAGTCCCTCCCGACATGGCTACACCTTC
CASSPSRHGYTF
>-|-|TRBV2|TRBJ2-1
TGTGCCAGCAGTTTAGACGGACAGACCGCCAATGAGCAGTTCTTC
CASSLDGQTANEQFF
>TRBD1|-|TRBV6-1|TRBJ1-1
TGTGCCAGCACAAAACAGGGGACTAGCTACCAGGGAGCTTTCTTT
CASTKQGTSYQGAFF
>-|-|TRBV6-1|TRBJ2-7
TGTGCCAGCAGTGAAGGGGTTAGTGGATACGAGCAGTACTTC
CASSEGVSGYEQYF
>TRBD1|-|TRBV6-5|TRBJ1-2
TGTGCCAGCGGAACGGACAGGGTTGGCTACACCTTC
CASGTDRVGYTF
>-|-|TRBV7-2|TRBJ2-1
TGTGCCAGCAGCCAGAACGGGATTGAGCAGTTCTTC
CASSQNGIEQFF
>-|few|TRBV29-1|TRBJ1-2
TGCAGCGTTGAAGAGGGGCATCCTAACTATGGCTACACCTTC
CSVEEGHPNYGYTF
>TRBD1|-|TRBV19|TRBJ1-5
TGTGCCAGTAGTCCTGGACAGGGAAGGTCGAATCAGCCCCAGCATTTT
CASSPGQGRSNQPQHF
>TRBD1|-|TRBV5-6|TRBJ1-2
TGTGCCAGCAGCAGTCAAGACAGGGCAACGAATCGACGCTACACCTTC
CASSSQDRATNRRYTF
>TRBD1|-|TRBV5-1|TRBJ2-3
TGCGCCAGCAGCTTGTTGACCGGGACAGGGAGTGCAGATACGCAGTATTTT
CASSLLTGTGSADTQYF
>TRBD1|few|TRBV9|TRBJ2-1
TGTGCCAGCAGCGTAGCGTTCCAGGGGGTCTACGAGCAGTTCTTC
CASSVAFQGVYEQFF
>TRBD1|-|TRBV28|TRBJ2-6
TGTGCCAGCAGTTCCGAACCCCCGGGACAGAGGTTCTCTGGGGCCAACGTCCTGACTTTC
CASSSEPPGQRFSGANVLTF
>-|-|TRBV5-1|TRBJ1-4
TGCGCCAGCAGCTTGCTCCCCCCGGGGGCAGGGGAAAAACTGTTTTTT
CASSLLPPGAGEKLFF
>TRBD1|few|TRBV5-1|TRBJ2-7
TGCGCCAGCAGCTTTAAGACCGGGACAGGGTTTTACCTCCATCCGTACGAGCAGTACTTC
CASSFKTGTGFYLHPYEQYF
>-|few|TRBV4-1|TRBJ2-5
TGCGCCAGCAGCCAAGATTGGCCTAGATGGGAGACCCAGTACTTC
CASSQDWPRWETQYF
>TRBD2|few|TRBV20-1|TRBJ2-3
TGCAGTGCTAGGGGGACTAGCGGTAGAGAAGATACGCAGTATTTT
CSARGTSGREDTQYF
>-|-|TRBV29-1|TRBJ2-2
TGCAGCGTTTATTGGCAGGGGAACACCGGGGAGCTGTTTTTT
CSVYWQGNTGELFF
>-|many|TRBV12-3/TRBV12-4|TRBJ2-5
TGTGCCAGCAGTTTAGAACGGCTTAAGGTGGAGACCCAGTACTTC
CASSLERLKVETQYF
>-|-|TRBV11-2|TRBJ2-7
TGTGCCAGCAGCTTAATTGAGGGCTACGAGCAGTACTTC
CASSLIEGYEQYF
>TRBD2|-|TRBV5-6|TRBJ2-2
TGTGCCAGCAGCAATCCATCGGGAGCGGGACCAGGGGAGCTGTTTTTT
CASSNPSGAGPGELFF
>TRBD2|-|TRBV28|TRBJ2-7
TGTGCCAGCAGTTTGGCTAGCGGGAGGGCGGGCTACGAGCAGTACTTC
CASSLASGRAGYEQYF
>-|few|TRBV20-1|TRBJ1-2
TGCAGTGCTAATCTGGGGAACTATGGCTACACCTTC
CSANLGNYGYTF
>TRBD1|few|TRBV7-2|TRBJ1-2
TGTGCCAGCAGCTTAAACAGGGGGCATGGCTACACCTTC
CASSLNRGHGYTF
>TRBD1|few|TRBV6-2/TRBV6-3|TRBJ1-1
TGTGCCAGCAGTTACCGCCCGACAGGGCGGGCTGAAGCTTTCTTT
CASSYRPTGRAEAFF
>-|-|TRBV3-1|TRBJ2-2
TGTGCCAGCAGTCGAGGGGGGCTTAAGGCGTTTTTT
CASSRGGLKAFF
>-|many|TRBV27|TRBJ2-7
TGTGCCAGCAGCAACGACAGGGGGACTAGCTACGAGCAGTACTTC
CASSNDRGTSYEQYF
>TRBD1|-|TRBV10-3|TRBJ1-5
TGTGCCATCAGTGACTGGCAGGGGGGCAATCAGCCCCAGCATTTT
CAISDWQGGNQPQHF
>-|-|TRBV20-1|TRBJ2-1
TGCAGTGCTCCGGCCAGCGGTCGAGATGAGCAGTTCTTC
CSAPASGRDEQFF
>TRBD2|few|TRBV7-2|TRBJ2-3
TGTGCCAGCAGCGTAACAGGACTAGTGGTTAGCACAGATACGCAGTATTTT
CASSVTGLVVSTDTQYF
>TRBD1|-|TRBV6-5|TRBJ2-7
TGTGCCAGCAGTTCTTCCGGGACAGGGGAAGGCAATGAGCAGTACTTC
CASSSSGTGEGNEQYF
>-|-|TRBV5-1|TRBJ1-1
TGCGCCAGCAGCTTGAAAAGACCGGACAGCCTGAACACTGAAGCTTTCTTT
CASSLKRPDSLNTEAFF
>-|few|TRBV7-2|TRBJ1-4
TGTGCCAGCAGCTTAGCGGCAGGCCTTAATGAAAAACTGTTTTTT
CASSLAAGLNEKLFF
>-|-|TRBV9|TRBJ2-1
TGTGCCAGCAGCCCCTCGGGTTCTCCCTACAATGAGCAGTTCTTC
CASSPSGSPYNEQFF
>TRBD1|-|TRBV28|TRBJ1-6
TGTGCCAGCAGTTTCCATCCGGGACAGGCAATGCCCAATTCACCCCTCCACTTT
CASSFHPGQAMPNSPLHF
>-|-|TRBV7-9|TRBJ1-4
TGTGCCAGCAGCTTAGTAGGGCTTGAAAAACTGTTTTTT
CASSLVGLEKLFF
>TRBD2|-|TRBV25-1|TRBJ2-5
TGTGCCAGCAGTGAATTGGCTAGCGGGAGTCCTAAGACCCAGTACTTC
CASSELASGSPKTQYF
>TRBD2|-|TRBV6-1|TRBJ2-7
TGTGCCAGCAGTGTGGTTCCGCGGGAGGTCGATGAGCAGTACTTC
CASSVVPREVDEQYF
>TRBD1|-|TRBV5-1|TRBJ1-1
TGCGCCAGCAGCTTCACCGCCGGGACAGGGGGAACTGAAGCTTTCTTT
CASSFTAGTGGTEAFF
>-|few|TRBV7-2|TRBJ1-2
TGTGCCAGCAGCTTTAGTCCCAGGGGAAGCGGCTACACCTTC
CASSFSPRGSGYTF
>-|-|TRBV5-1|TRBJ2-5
TGCGCCAGCAGCACTAGCCTAGTCGAGGAGACCCAGTACTTC
CASSTSLVEETQYF
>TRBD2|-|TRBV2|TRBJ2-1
TGTGCCAGCAGATCCATGGGGGGGTGGGCATCCGGCTACAATGAGCAGTTCTTC
CASRSMGGWASGYNEQFF
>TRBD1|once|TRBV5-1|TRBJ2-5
TGCGCCAGCAGCTTGTCAAGGGGGCCAGTCTACAATGAGCAGTACTTC
CASSLSRGPVYNEQYF
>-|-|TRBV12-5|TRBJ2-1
TGTACTAGTGGTTTGGTACAGGGTCGGGGGATGAATGAGCAGTTCTTC
CTSGLVQGRGMNEQFF